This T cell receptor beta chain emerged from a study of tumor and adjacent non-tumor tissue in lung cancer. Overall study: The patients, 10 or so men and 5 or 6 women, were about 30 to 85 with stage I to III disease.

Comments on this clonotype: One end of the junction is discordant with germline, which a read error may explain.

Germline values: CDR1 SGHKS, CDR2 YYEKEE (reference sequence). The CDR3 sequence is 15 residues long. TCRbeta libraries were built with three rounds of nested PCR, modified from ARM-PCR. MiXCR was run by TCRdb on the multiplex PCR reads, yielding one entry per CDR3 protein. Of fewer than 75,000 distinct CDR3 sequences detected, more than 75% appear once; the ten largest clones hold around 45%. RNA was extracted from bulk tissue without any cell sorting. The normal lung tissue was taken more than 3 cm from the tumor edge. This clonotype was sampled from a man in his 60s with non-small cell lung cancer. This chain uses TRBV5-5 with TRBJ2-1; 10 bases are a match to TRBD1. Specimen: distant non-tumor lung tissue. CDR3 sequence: CASSGGQGIHNEQLF. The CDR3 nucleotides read TGTGCCAGCAGCGGGGGACAGGGGATACACAATGAGCAGTTATTC.